A single T cell receptor beta chain is shown here with its context. The CDR3 is 13 amino acids. V was clipped by 3 bases and J by 7 bases, with 10 bases between them. These data come from a study of blood T cell repertoires in COVID-19. At the level of the study: Samples came from the United States, Italy and Spain, spanning acute and convalescent COVID-19. In each case, the material was cDNA or gDNA derived from T cells, B-cell-depleted T cells, or PBMCs.

Per the study methods: Nucleated cell counts were estimated from reference gene primer amplification. The assay was immunoSEQ multiplex PCR, and TCRdb's table has in-frame clones only and misses some. For V, J and clone size, that table is used; D and trimming come from the DNA. Among roughly 100,000 clones, more than 85% were seen once, and the ten largest hold under 6.5%. The material sequenced was peripheral blood. The genes are TRBV12-3 or TRBV12-4 and TRBJ1-5; TRBD1 might be the D (5 bases). The receptor comes from a human donor in a cohort sampled during active COVID-19. CDR3 amino acids: CASSFGGTQPQHF. Here the CDR3 DNA reads TGTGCCAGCAGTTTCGGGGGTACCCAGCCCCAGCATTTT.